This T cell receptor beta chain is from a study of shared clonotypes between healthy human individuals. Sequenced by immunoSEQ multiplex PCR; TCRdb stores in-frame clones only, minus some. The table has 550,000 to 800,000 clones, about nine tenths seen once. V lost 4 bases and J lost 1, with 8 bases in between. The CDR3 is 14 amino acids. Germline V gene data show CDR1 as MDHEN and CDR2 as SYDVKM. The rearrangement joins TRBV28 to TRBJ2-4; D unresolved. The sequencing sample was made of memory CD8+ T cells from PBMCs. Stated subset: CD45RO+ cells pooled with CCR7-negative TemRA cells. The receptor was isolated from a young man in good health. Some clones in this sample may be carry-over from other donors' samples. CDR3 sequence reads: CASSSSWAKNIQYF. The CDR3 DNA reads TGTGCCAGCAGTTCCTCTTGGGCCAAAAACATTCAGTACTTC.